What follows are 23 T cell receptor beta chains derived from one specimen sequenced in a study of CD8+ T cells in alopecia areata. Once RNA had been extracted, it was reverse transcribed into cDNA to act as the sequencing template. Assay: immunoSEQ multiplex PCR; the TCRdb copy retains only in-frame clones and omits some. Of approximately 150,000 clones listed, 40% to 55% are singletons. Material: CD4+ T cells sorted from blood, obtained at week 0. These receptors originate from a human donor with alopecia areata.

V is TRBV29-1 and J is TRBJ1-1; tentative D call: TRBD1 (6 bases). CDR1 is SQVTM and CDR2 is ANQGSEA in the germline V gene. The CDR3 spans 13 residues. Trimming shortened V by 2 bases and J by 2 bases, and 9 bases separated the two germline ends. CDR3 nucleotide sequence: TGCAGCGTTGAAAGGGGGGCAAACACTGAAGCTTTCTTT. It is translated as CSVERGANTEAFF. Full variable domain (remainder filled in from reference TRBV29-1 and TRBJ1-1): SAVISQKPSRDICQRGTSLTIQCQVDSQVTMMFWYRQQPGQSLTLIATANQGSEATYESGFVIDKFPISRPNLTFSTLTVSNMSPEDSSIYLCSVERGANTEAFFGQGTRLTVV.

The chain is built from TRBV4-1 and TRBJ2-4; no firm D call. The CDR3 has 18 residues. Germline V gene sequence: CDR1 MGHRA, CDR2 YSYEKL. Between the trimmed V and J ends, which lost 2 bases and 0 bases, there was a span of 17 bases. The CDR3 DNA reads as TGCGCCAGCAGCCAAAGTCACGGAGCGCCCGTAGCCAAAAACATTCAGTACTTC. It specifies CASSQSHGAPVAKNIQYF.

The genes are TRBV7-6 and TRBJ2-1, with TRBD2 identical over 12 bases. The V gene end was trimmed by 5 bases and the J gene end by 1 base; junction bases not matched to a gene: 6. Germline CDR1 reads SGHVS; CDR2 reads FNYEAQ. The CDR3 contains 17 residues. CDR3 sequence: CASSLLAGGPSYNEQFF. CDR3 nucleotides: TGTGCCAGCAGCCTTCTAGCGGGAGGGCCTTCCTACAATGAGCAGTTCTTC.

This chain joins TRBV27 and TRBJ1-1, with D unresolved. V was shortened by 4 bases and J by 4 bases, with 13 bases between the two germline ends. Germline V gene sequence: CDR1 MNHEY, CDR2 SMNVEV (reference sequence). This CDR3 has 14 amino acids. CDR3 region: CASSSGEGTTEAFF. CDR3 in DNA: TGTGCCAGCAGTTCCGGGGAGGGTACCACTGAAGCTTTCTTT.

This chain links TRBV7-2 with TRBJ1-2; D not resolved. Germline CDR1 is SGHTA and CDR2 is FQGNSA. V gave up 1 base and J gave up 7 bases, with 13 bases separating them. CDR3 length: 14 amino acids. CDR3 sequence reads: CASSLDGDFGGYTF. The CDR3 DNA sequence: TGTGCCAGCAGCTTAGACGGAGATTTCGGTGGCTACACCTTC.

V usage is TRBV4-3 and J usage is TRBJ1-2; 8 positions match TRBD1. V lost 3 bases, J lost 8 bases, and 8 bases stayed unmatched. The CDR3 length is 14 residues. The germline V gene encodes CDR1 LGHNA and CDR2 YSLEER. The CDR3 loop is CASSHPGQGNGYTF. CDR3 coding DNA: TGCGCCAGCAGCCACCCCGGACAGGGAAACGGCTACACCTTC.

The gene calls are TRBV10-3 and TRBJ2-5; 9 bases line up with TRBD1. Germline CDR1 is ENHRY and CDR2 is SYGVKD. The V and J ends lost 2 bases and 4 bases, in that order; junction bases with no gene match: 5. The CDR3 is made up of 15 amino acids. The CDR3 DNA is TGTGCCATCAGTGAGAAAGGACAGGGGCTAGAGACCCAGTACTTC. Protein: CAISEKGQGLETQYF.

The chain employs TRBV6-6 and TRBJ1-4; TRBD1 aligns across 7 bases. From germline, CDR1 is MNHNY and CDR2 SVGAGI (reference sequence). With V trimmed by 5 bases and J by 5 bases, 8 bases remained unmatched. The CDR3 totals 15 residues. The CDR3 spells CASSAPGTANEKLFF. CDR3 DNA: TGTGCCAGCAGTGCCCCCGGGACAGCAAATGAAAAACTGTTTTTT.

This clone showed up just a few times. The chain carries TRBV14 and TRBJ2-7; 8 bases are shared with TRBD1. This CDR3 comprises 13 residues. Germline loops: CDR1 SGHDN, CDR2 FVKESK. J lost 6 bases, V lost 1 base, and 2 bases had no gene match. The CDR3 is CASSQGQGTEQYF. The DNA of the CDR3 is TGTGCCAGCAGCCAAGGACAGGGGACCGAGCAGTACTTC.

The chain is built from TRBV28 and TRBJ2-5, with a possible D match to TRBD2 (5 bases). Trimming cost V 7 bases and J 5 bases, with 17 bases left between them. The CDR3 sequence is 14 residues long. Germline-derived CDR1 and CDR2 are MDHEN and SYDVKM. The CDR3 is CASKDRGSWETQYF. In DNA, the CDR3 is TGTGCCAGCAAGGATAGAGGGAGTTGGGAGACCCAGTACTTC.

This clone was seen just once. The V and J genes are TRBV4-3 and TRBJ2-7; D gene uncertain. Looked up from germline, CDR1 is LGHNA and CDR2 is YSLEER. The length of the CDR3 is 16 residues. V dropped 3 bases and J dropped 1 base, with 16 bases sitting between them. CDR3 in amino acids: CASSQDPTAYSYEQYF. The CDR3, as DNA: TGCGCCAGCAGCCAGGACCCCACCGCCTATTCCTACGAGCAGTACTTC.

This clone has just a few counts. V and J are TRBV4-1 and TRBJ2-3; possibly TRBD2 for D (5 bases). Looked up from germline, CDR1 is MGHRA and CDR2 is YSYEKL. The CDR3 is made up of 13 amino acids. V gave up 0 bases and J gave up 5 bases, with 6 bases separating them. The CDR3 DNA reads TGCGCCAGCAGCCAAGAGAGGGTAGATACGCAGTATTTT. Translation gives CASSQERVDTQYF.

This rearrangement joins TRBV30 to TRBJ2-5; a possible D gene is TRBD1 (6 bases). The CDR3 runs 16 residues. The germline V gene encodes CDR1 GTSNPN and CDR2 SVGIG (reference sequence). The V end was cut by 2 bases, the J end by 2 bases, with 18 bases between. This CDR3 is CAWSRGHLRGQETQYF. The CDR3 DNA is TGTGCCTGGAGTAGGGGACACTTAAGGGGGCAAGAGACCCAGTACTTC.

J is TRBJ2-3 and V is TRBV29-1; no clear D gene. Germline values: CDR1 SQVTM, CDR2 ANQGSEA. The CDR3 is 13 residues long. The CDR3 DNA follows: TGCACCTCCGGAAGTGGCGGAACAGATACGCAGTATTTT. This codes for CTSGSGGTDTQYF.

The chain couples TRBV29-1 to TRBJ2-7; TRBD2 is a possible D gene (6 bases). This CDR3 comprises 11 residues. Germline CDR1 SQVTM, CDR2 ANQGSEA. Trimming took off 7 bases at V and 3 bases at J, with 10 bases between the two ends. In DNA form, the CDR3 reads TGCAGCGCGGGGGTCCTCTACGAGCAGTACTTC. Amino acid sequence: CSAGVLYEQYF.

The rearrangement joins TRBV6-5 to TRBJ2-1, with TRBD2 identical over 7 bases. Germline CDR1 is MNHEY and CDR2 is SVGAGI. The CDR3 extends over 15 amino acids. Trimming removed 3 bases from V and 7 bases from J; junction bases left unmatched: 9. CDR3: CASSYWEGKGNEQFF. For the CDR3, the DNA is TGTGCCAGCAGTTATTGGGAGGGGAAAGGTAATGAGCAGTTCTTC.

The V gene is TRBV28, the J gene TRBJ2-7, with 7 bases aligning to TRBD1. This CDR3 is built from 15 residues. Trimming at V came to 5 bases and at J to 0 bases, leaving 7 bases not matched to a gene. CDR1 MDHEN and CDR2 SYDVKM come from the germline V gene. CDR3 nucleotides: TGTGCCAGCAGTCCGACAGGGCGAAGCTCCTACGAGCAGTACTTC. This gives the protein CASSPTGRSSYEQYF.

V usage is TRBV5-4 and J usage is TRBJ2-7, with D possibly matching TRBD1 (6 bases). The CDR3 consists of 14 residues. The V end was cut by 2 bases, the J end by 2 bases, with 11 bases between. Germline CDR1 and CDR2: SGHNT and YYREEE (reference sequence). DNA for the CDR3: TGTGCCAGCAGCTTTAGGGGGTGGGCCTACGAGCAGTACTTC. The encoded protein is CASSFRGWAYEQYF.

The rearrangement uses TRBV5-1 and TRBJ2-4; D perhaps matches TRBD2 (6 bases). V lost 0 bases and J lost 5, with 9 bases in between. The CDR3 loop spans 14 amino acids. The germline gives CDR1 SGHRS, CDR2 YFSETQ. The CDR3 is CASSLERRENIQYF. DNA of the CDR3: TGCGCCAGCAGCTTGGAAAGGAGGGAAAACATTCAGTACTTC.

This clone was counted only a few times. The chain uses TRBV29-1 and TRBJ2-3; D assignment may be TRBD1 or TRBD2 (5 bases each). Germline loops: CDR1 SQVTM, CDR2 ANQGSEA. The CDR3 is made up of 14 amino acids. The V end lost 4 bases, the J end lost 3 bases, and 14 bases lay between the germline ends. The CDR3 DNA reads TGCAGCGTTGCAGGGACCCCAGGAACAGATACGCAGTATTTT. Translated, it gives CSVAGTPGTDTQYF.

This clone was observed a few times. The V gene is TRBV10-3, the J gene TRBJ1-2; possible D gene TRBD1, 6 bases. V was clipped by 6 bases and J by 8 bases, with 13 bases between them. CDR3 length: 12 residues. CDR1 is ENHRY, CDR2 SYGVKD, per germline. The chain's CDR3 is CAIRDRTGGYTF. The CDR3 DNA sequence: TGTGCCATCAGGGACAGAACGGGGGGCTACACCTTC.

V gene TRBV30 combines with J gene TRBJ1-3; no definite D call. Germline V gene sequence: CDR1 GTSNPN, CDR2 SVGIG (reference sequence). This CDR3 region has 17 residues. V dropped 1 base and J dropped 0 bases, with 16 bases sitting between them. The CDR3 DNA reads TGTGCCTGGAGTGCCGGACGGCTAAAGAGCTCTGGAAACACCATATATTTT. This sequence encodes CAWSAGRLKSSGNTIYF.

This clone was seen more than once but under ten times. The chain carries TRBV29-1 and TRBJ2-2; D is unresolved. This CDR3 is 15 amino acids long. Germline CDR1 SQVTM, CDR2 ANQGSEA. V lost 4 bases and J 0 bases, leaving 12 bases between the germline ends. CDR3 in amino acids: CSVVLNTANTGELFF. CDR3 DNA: TGCAGCGTTGTGTTAAACACAGCGAACACCGGGGAGCTGTTTTTT.